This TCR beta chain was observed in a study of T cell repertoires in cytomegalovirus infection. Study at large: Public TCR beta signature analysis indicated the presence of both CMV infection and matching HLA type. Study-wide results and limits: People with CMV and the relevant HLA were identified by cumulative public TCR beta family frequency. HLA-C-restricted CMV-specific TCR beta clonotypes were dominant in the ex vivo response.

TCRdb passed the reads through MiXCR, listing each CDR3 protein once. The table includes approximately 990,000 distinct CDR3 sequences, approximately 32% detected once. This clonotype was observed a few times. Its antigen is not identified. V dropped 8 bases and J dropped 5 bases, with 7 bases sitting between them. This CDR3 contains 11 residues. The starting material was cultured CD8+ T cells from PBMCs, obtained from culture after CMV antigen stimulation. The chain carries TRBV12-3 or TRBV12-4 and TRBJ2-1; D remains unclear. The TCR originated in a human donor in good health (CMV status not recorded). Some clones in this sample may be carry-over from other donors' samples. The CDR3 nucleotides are TGTGCCAGCGAACGGAACAATGAGCAGTTCTTC. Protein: CASERNNEQFF.